This paragraph covers one T cell receptor beta chain sequence. As yet, its antigen is unknown. The read ends 3 residues before the CDR3 terminus; that terminus is restored from the germline J gene. This entry belongs to a study of T cells in women clearing cervical HPV infection. Study-wide context: No precancer developed; the control's incident HPV16 infection cleared within 12 months.

Points from the study as a whole: CIN3+ cases had significantly higher TCR repertoire richness than controls, but evenness did not differ. TRBV6-7 abundance was lower in cases than controls (approximately 0.1% versus 0.17%).

V gave up 1 base and J gave up 2 bases; unmatched junction bases: 4. Germline V gene lookup returns CDR1 LGHDT and CDR2 YNNKEL (reference sequence). There are 15 residues in the CDR3. Clones were read by immunoSEQ multiplex PCR, and TCRdb kept only the in-frame ones, dropping some. This table holds over 45,000 clones. The sequencing sample was made of blood buffy coat. The source is a woman aged 18 to 75 with a cervical HPV16 infection that either progressed to CIN3+ or cleared (not recorded which). The chain joins TRBV3-1 (or the pseudogene TRBV3-2) to TRBJ2-7; 8 positions match TRBD1. CDR3 DNA (partial): TGTGCCAGCAGCCAAGCCGGGGACAGGACCTACGAG. It specifies CASSQAGDRTYE. Given in full, the CDR3 is CASSQAGDRTYEQYF.